This T cell receptor (beta chain) emerged from a study of CD8+ T cells in alopecia areata. This clone has only a few counts. The antigen is not known. RNA was isolated and reverse transcribed to cDNA, the sequencing template. Libraries were prepared by immunoSEQ multiplex PCR; TCRdb keeps only in-frame clonotypes and omits some of them. Found here are 20,000 to 30,000 clones, around half of them singletons; the top ten hold approximately 29%. The study's findings and limits: Normal scalp had lower clonality than lesional scalp, with alopecia totalis/universalis lesions showing this most strongly. TCRs were shared less clearly across patients than in mice, possibly for HLA-related reasons.

CDR1 and CDR2 from the germline V gene are SGHKS and YYEKEE (reference sequence). The CDR3 consists of 16 residues. The V and J ends lost 4 bases and 9 bases respectively, with 23 bases between them. V is TRBV5-5 and J is TRBJ2-1; maybe TRBD2 (7 bases). The receptor was derived from a human donor with alopecia areata. Sequences were obtained from NKG2D-high CD8+ T cells sorted from blood. The CDR3 region is CASSLTGTMGAGEQFF. DNA for the CDR3: TGTGCCAGCAGCCTAACCGGGACTATGGGGGCGGGTGAGCAGTTCTTC.